The 7 T cell receptor beta chains presented below share a single source sample, sequenced in a study of response to subunit inactivated influenza vaccine. TCRdb independently ran MiXCR on the RT-PCR reads; one entry per CDR3 protein. The data contain around 580,000 distinct CDR3 sequences, 12% of them singletons. The specimen comprised PBMCs from blood, sampled on the day of vaccination. The receptors derive from a man aged 50-60 years who received an inactivated influenza vaccine.

In its sample, this clonotype was seen a few times. This rearrangement joins TRBV24-1 to TRBJ2-3; TRBD1 might be the D (5 bases). This CDR3 contains 15 residues. Trimming took off 6 bases at V and 0 bases at J, with 12 bases between the two ends. Germline V gene data show CDR1 as KGHDR and CDR2 as SFDVKD. Here the CDR3 reads CATSRGATSTDTQYF. Here the CDR3 DNA reads TGTGCCACCAGTCGTGGGGCAACTAGCACAGATACGCAGTATTTT.

This rearrangement joins TRBV5-1 to TRBJ2-5; 14 bases are shared with TRBD2. CDR1 and CDR2 from the germline V gene are SGHRS and YFSETQ. Trimming cost V 3 bases and J 7 bases; bases outside gene matches: 17. This CDR3 contains 19 residues. CDR3 nucleotides: TGCGCCAGCAGCTACAAGGGACTAGCGGGAGCTGGGGTCCCCCCGACCCAGTACTTC. Protein: CASSYKGLAGAGVPPTQYF.

In its sample, this clonotype was seen many times. The V call is TRBV20-1, the J call TRBJ1-1, with D unclear. The V gene's germline CDR1 is DFQATT and CDR2 SNEGSKA (reference sequence). V lost 6 bases, J lost 1 base, and 9 bases lay in between. CDR3 length: 12 residues. CDR3 residues: CSAGRTNTEAFF. CDR3 sequence (DNA): TGCAGTGCGGGCCGGACGAACACTGAAGCTTTCTTT.

Ten or more counts support this clonotype. The chain is built from TRBV9 and TRBJ2-7, with 9 bases fitting TRBD1. J was trimmed by 3 bases and V by 3 bases; bases with no gene match: 1. CDR3 size: 13 residues. Germline V gene sequence: CDR1 SGDLS, CDR2 YYNGEE. The CDR3 sequence is CASSATGGYEQYF. The DNA of the CDR3 is TGTGCCAGCAGCGCGACAGGGGGCTACGAGCAGTACTTC. Supplemented by reference TRBV9 and TRBJ2-7, the full variable domain reads DSGVTQTPKHLITATGQRVTLRCSPRSGDLSVYWYQQSLDQGLQFLIQYYNGEERAKGNILERFSAQQFPDLHSELNLSSLELGDSALYFCASSATGGYEQYFGPGTRLTVT.

J is TRBJ2-2 and V is TRBV7-7; no clear D. Between the trimmed V and J ends, which lost 1 base and 6 bases, there was a span of 9 bases. Germline CDR1 reads SSHAT; CDR2 reads FNYEAQ (reference sequence). The CDR3 extends over 14 amino acids. The CDR3 nucleotides are TGTGCCAGCAGCTTAGAGACACTGTCCGGGGAGCTGTTTTTT. Its translation: CASSLETLSGELFF.

CDR3 DNA sequence: TGTGCCAGCAGCCGGGACAGGGAGGCAGATACGCAGTATTTT. Translated, it gives CASSRDREADTQYF. This sequence joins TRBV7-9 and TRBJ2-3, with 9 nucleotides matching TRBD1. Germline V gene data show CDR1 as SEHNR and CDR2 as FQNEAQ (reference sequence). V lost 5 bases and J lost 4; bases outside the gene matches: 4. The CDR3 is 14 amino acids.

Only a few counts were recorded for this clonotype. V usage is TRBV5-1 and J usage is TRBJ1-5; D perhaps matches TRBD1 (6 bases). This CDR3 is built from 17 residues. Per the germline V gene, CDR1 is SGHRS and CDR2 is YFSETQ. With 4 bases removed from V and 0 bases from J, the gap between germline ends came to 17 bases. As DNA, the CDR3 is TGCGCCAGCAGCAGGGGGGCGCGGATTCCTAGCAATCAGCCCCAGCATTTT. It encodes CASSRGARIPSNQPQHF.